This TCR beta chain was captured by sequencing in a study of OX40 agonist ivuxolimab in advanced cancers. Across the study: Hepatocellular carcinoma, melanoma, renal cell or head and neck cancer was diagnosed in the dose-escalation patients. Partial responses were achieved by three patients: one hepatocellular carcinoma, two cutaneous melanoma.

This clone was counted many times. Its antigen is as yet unknown. At the DNA level, this CDR3 is encoded by other sequences in the same sample as well. Clones were read by immunoSEQ multiplex PCR, and TCRdb kept only the in-frame ones, dropping some. The profile covers over 85,000 clones, with 87% appearing a single time and approximately 0.54% taken by the ten largest. V was trimmed by 3 bases and J by 5 bases, leaving 16 bases between them. This CDR3 has 15 residues. In germline, CDR1 is LNHDA, CDR2 SQIVND (reference sequence). Study-level findings and limits: CD4+ and CD8+ T cells in blood underwent clonal expansion by week 6 at 0.1 to 3.0 mg/kg.

The clonotype was recovered from an adult with an advanced solid tumor such as melanoma, head and neck, liver or kidney cancer. V and J are TRBV19 and TRBJ2-5; TRBD2 might be the D (6 bases). The sequencing used CD4+ or CD8+ T cells sorted from blood, collected in a trial of the OX40 agonist ivuxolimab. The CDR3 coding sequence is TGTGCCAGTAGTATCGGGGGTAGTGGGGGTGAGACCCAGTACTTC. This gives the protein CASSIGGSGGETQYF.